These 21 T cell receptor beta chains were all obtained from the same sample, sequenced in a study of blood T cell repertoires in COVID-19. Assay used: immunoSEQ multiplex PCR; TCRdb lists only in-frame clones, some missing. The table includes some 110,000 clones, 65% to 75% detected once. Sequencing used peripheral blood. The receptors come from a human donor with acute or convalescent COVID-19. The donor label of this sample is uncertain.

V and J are TRBV7-8 and TRBJ2-5; TRBD1 might be the D (5 bases). The CDR3 loop spans 14 amino acids. Germline-derived CDR1 and CDR2 are SGHVS and FQNEAQ. The germline V and J ends were trimmed by 2 bases and 5 bases, with 12 bases remaining between them. The CDR3, as DNA: TGTGCCAGCAGCTTATCCAGGGTCGGGGAGACCCAGTACTTC. Translating it yields CASSLSRVGETQYF.

This clone was detected once. This rearrangement joins TRBV19 to TRBJ1-4, with D possibly matching TRBD1 (5 bases). The CDR3 has 15 amino acids. From germline, CDR1 is LNHDA and CDR2 SQIVND (reference sequence). The V and J ends lost 4 bases and 4 bases respectively, with 13 bases between them. As DNA, the CDR3 is TGTGCCAGTAGTAAAGGACGGAGGGGTAATGAAAAACTGTTTTTT. This gives the protein CASSKGRRGNEKLFF.

The chain couples TRBV7-2 to TRBJ2-7, with 8 bases identical to TRBD1. This CDR3 region has 14 residues. V dropped 6 bases and J dropped 7; count of bases not matched to a gene: 11. The V gene's germline CDR1 is SGHTA and CDR2 FQGNSA. The CDR3 nucleotides are TGTGCCAGCAGGCGCAACTCCGGGACAGGAGAGCAGTACTTC. Encoded protein: CASRRNSGTGEQYF. The whole variable domain, filled in from reference TRBV7-2 and TRBJ2-7, reads GAGVSQSPSNKVTEKGKDVELRCDPISGHTALYWYRQSLGQGLEFLIYFQGNSAPDKSGLPSDRFSAERTGGSVSTLTIQRTQQEDSAVYLCASRRNSGTGEQYFGPGTRLTVT.

Only one count was recorded for this clone. The genes are TRBV6-5 and TRBJ2-7; 7 nucleotides agree with TRBD1. Germline assignment: CDR1 MNHEY and CDR2 SVGAGI. CDR3 length: 13 residues. J was trimmed by 4 bases and V by 5 bases; bases with no gene match: 5. The CDR3 nucleotides are TGTGCCAGCAGTAGCCGGGACAGATACGAGCAGTACGTC. This encodes CASSSRDRYEQYV.

V usage is TRBV6-5 and J usage is TRBJ2-5; 9 bases are shared with TRBD1. The trim removed 4 bases at V and 6 bases at J, leaving 3 bases unmatched. Germline V gives CDR1 MNHEY, CDR2 SVGAGI. The CDR3 runs 13 residues. The CDR3 loop reads CASSWGQGQTQYF. The CDR3 coding sequence is TGTGCCAGCAGTTGGGGACAGGGCCAGACCCAGTACTTC.

The chain combines TRBV4-2 with TRBJ2-3; 11 nucleotides align to TRBD2. Trimming cost V 1 base and J 4 bases; bases outside gene matches: 10. The CDR3 covers 18 residues. CDR1 is LGHNA and CDR2 is YNFKEQ in the germline V gene. This chain's CDR3 is CASSQVGQTSGGADTQYF. CDR3 nucleotide sequence: TGTGCCAGCAGCCAAGTGGGGCAAACTAGCGGGGGCGCAGATACGCAGTATTTT.

The chain employs TRBV3-1 (or the pseudogene TRBV3-2) and TRBJ1-1; 8 nucleotides align to TRBD1. The CDR3 consists of 16 residues. Per germline, CDR1 LGHDT and CDR2 YNNKEL (reference sequence). V dropped 5 bases and J dropped 0; count of bases not matched to a gene: 8. The CDR3 protein is CASSKDRVRLNTEAFF. As DNA, the CDR3 is TGTGCCAGCAGCAAGGACAGGGTCAGGCTGAACACTGAAGCTTTCTTT.

V and J are TRBV19 and TRBJ1-5; D call uncertain. CDR1 and CDR2 (germline): LNHDA, SQIVND (reference sequence). The CDR3 runs 12 residues. V lost 2 bases to trimming and J lost 7 bases, with 6 bases between them. This CDR3 is CASSISSQPQHF. The CDR3 DNA reads as TGTGCCAGTAGTATATCGAGCCAGCCCCAGCATTTT. The variable domain in full, completed from reference TRBV19 and TRBJ1-5, reads DGGITQSPKYLFRKEGQNVTLSCEQNLNHDAMYWYRQDPGQGLRLIYYSQIVNDFQKGDIAEGYSVSREKKESFPLTVTSAQKNPTAFYLCASSISSQPQHFGDGTRLSIL.

V is TRBV18 and J is TRBJ2-5; no reliable D call. The V gene's germline CDR1 is KGHSH and CDR2 LQKENI. Trimming stripped 3 bases from V and 5 bases from J, with 10 bases between. The CDR3 consists of 13 residues. The CDR3 reads CASSPIFFETQYF. The DNA for the CDR3 is TGTGCCAGCTCACCTATCTTCTTCGAGACCCAGTACTTC.

This sequence joins TRBV2 and TRBJ2-3, with 9 bases matching TRBD2. The CDR3 totals 15 residues. The germline V gene encodes CDR1 SNHLY and CDR2 FYNNEI. J gave up 4 bases and V 6 bases, and 8 bases lay outside the gene matches. This CDR3 reads CASRASGVFADTQYF. The CDR3 coding sequence is TGTGCCAGCAGAGCTAGCGGGGTTTTCGCAGATACGCAGTATTTT. The whole variable domain, filled in from reference TRBV2 and TRBJ2-3, reads EPEVTQTPSHQVTQMGQEVILRCVPISNHLYFYWYRQILGQKVEFLVSFYNNEISEKSEIFDDQFSVERPDGSNFTLKIRSTKLEDSAMYFCASRASGVFADTQYFGPGTRLTVL.

This chain connects TRBV7-8 to TRBJ1-4; D gene uncertain. The CDR3 spans 14 residues. Germline V gives CDR1 SGHVS, CDR2 FQNEAQ. V was cut by 1 base and J by 7 bases, with 10 bases left in between. CDR3 coding DNA: TGTGCCAGCAGCTTAGGGGCATTTGCTGAAAAACTGTTTTTT. It codes for CASSLGAFAEKLFF.

The chain joins TRBV28 to TRBJ1-4, with 7 bases that match TRBD1. The V gene end was trimmed by 2 bases and the J gene end by 11 bases; junction bases not matched to a gene: 11. Germline CDR1 is MDHEN and CDR2 is SYDVKM. This CDR3 is 15 amino acids long. The CDR3 reads CASSLTGATEGKLFF. CDR3 sequence (DNA): TGTGCCAGCAGTTTAACAGGGGCCACGGAAGGGAAACTGTTTTTT. The full variable domain, rest sourced from reference TRBV28 and TRBJ1-4, is DVKVTQSSRYLVKRTGEKVFLECVQDMDHENMFWYRQDPGLGLRLIYFSYDVKMKEKGDIPEGYSVSREKKERFSLILESASTNQTSMYLCASSLTGATEGKLFFGSGTQLSVL.

The sample holds a few counts of this clone. Here the CDR3 reads CASSSYREGQPQHF. Written as DNA, the CDR3 is TGTGCCAGCAGTTCCTACAGGGAGGGGCAGCCCCAGCATTTT. This chain links TRBV27 with TRBJ1-5; TRBD1 is a possible D gene (6 bases). With 4 bases removed from V and 7 bases from J, the gap between germline ends came to 14 bases. Germline V gives CDR1 MNHEY, CDR2 SMNVEV (reference sequence). The CDR3 loop spans 14 amino acids.

The genes are TRBV19 and TRBJ2-3, with TRBD2 matching over 9 bases. CDR3 length: 16 residues. Trimming removed 3 bases from V and 3 bases from J; junction bases left unmatched: 7. Looked up from germline, CDR1 is LNHDA and CDR2 is SQIVND (reference sequence). The CDR3 DNA reads TGTGCCAGTAGTATCGGCGGGGGGGCCGGGACAGATACGCAGTATTTT. It translates to CASSIGGGAGTDTQYF.

This chain uses TRBV10-3 with TRBJ2-3; a weak D match, TRBD1 (6 bases). Germline values: CDR1 ENHRY, CDR2 SYGVKD. Trimming left V 7 bases short and J 3 bases short, with 23 bases between. This CDR3 has 17 residues. CDR3 DNA: TGTGCCATCATAGGTCTTGGGGGCGGTTCCCAGACAGATACGCAGTATTTT. It translates to CAIIGLGGGSQTDTQYF.

The V call is TRBV19, the J call TRBJ1-1; TRBD1 matches at 8 bases. The V segment lost 5 bases and the J segment 10 bases; nucleotides outside the gene matches: 9. CDR3 length: 13 amino acids. Germline V lookup: CDR1 LNHDA, CDR2 SQIVND (reference sequence). Here the CDR3 reads CASSPRTGITAFF. CDR3 in DNA: TGTGCCAGTAGTCCCCGGACAGGGATCACAGCTTTCTTT. The full variable domain, rest sourced from reference TRBV19 and TRBJ1-1, is DGGITQSPKYLFRKEGQNVTLSCEQNLNHDAMYWYRQDPGQGLRLIYYSQIVNDFQKGDIAEGYSVSREKKESFPLTVTSAQKNPTAFYLCASSPRTGITAFFGQGTRLTVV.

This chain links TRBV19 with TRBJ1-4; 9 bases agree with TRBD1. CDR3 length: 15 residues. Germline assignment: CDR1 LNHDA and CDR2 SQIVND (reference sequence). The V segment lost 3 bases and the J segment 4 bases; nucleotides outside the gene matches: 3. CDR3 sequence (DNA): TGTGCCAGTAGTATTTGGACAGGGGTTAATGAAAAACTGTTTTTT. Its protein is CASSIWTGVNEKLFF.

This clone was counted only a few times. The J gene is TRBJ1-2, the V gene TRBV19; D is undetermined. The germline CDR1 and CDR2 sequences are LNHDA and SQIVND (reference sequence). The CDR3 spans 13 residues. V lost 6 bases and J lost 8, with 16 bases in between. The CDR3 DNA reads TGTGCCAGTAGATACCCCTCACAGCCGGGCTACACCTTC. Amino acids: CASRYPSQPGYTF.

In this sample, this clone turned up a few times. This chain uses TRBV19 with TRBJ1-2, with 8 nucleotides matching TRBD1. The junction had 10 bases not matched to a gene; V was cut back by 6 bases and J by 4 bases. The CDR3 runs 15 residues. Germline V gene sequence: CDR1 LNHDA, CDR2 SQIVND (reference sequence). The CDR3 nucleotides read TGTGCCAGTAGCGACCCGGGGGACAGGTCCTATGGCTACACCTTC. This gives the protein CASSDPGDRSYGYTF.

The gene calls are TRBV3-1 (or the pseudogene TRBV3-2) and TRBJ2-1; D may be TRBD1 (5 bases). V lost 5 bases to trimming and J lost 4 bases, with 24 bases between them. Germline assignment: CDR1 LGHDT and CDR2 YNNKEL (reference sequence). CDR3 size: 18 residues. The CDR3 region has the DNA TGTGCCAGCAGCACCGAACGAACGACAGCAAATTCATACAATGAGCAGTTCTTC. This gives the protein CASSTERTTANSYNEQFF.

V is TRBV6-5 and J is TRBJ2-7; TRBD1 matches 9 bases. The CDR3 spans 13 residues. CDR1 is MNHEY and CDR2 is SVGAGI in the germline V gene. Trimming at V came to 7 bases and at J to 4 bases, leaving 5 bases not matched to a gene. CDR3 amino acids: CASTGTGYYEQYF. In nucleotides, the CDR3 is TGTGCCAGCACCGGGACAGGGTATTACGAGCAGTACTTC.